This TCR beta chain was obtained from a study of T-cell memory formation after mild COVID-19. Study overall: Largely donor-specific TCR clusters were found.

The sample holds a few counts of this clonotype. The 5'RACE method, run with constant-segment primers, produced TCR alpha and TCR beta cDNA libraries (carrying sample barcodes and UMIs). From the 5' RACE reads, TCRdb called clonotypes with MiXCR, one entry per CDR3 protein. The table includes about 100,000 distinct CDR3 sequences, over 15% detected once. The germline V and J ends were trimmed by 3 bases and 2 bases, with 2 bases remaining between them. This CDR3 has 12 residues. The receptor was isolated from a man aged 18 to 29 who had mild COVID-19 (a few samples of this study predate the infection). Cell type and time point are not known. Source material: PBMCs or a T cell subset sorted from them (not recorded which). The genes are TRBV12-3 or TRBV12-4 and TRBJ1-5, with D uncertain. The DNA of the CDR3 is TGTGCCAGCAGTTTCGGCAATCAGCCCCAGCATTTT. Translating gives CASSFGNQPQHF.